Shown below are 10 T cell receptor beta chains from a single sample sequenced in a study of T cells after yellow fever vaccination. A single record per CDR3 protein comes from TCRdb applying MiXCR to the 5' RACE reads. Altogether some 99,000 distinct CDR3 sequences are present, about 5.8% being singletons, with the ten largest covering 35% to 50%. Material: CD8+ T cells sorted from PBMCs, obtained 10 days after the yellow fever booster vaccination. The receptor set was obtained from a man younger than 30 who received the YFV17D yellow fever vaccine.

This clonotype was counted between two and nine times. The chain joins TRBV12-3 or TRBV12-4 to TRBJ1-5; D is ambiguous. The CDR3 has 13 amino acids. V was trimmed by 6 bases and J by 6 bases, leaving 12 bases between them. CDR3 sequence: CASSLGRSQPQHF. The CDR3 bases are TGTGCCAGCAGCCTCGGACGGTCTCAGCCCCAGCATTTT.

The V and J genes are TRBV27 and TRBJ2-7; D not certain. The CDR3 runs 16 residues. Per germline, CDR1 MNHEY and CDR2 SMNVEV (reference sequence). Deletions cut 2 bases from V and 6 bases from J, with 20 bases between. CDR3 sequence (DNA): TGTGCCAGCAGTTTAGGTTGGCGATCCGTCCGGAGCGAGCAGTACTTC. This gives the protein CASSLGWRSVRSEQYF.

The sample holds many counts of this clonotype. The chain joins TRBV27 to TRBJ2-3; possible D gene TRBD1, 5 bases. Germline V lookup: CDR1 MNHEY, CDR2 SMNVEV (reference sequence). CDR3 size: 14 residues. V was trimmed by 1 base and J by 4 bases, leaving 9 bases between them. CDR3 bases: TGTGCCAGCAGTTTATGGGGCTCCGCAGATACGCAGTATTTT. Translating it yields CASSLWGSADTQYF.

The chain links TRBV5-1 to TRBJ2-3, with unresolved D. Germline lookup yields CDR1 SGHRS and CDR2 YFSETQ. Trimming cost V 0 bases and J 3 bases, with 8 bases left between them. The CDR3 consists of 14 residues. Written as DNA, the CDR3 is TGCGCCAGCAGCTTGGCAGCGTTTACAGATACGCAGTATTTT. Amino acids: CASSLAAFTDTQYF.

The J gene is TRBJ2-3, the V gene TRBV7-8; TRBD2 agrees at 12 bases. The CDR3 spans 19 residues. CDR1 and CDR2 (germline): SGHVS, FQNEAQ. Trimming cost V 3 bases and J 3 bases; bases outside gene matches: 13. CDR3 amino acids: CASSFSPSGGAAPTDTQYF. The CDR3 DNA reads TGTGCCAGCAGCTTTAGTCCTAGCGGGGGGGCTGCCCCTACAGATACGCAGTATTTT.

The V and J genes are TRBV2 and TRBJ1-3; 8 nucleotides match TRBD1. The CDR3 extends over 15 amino acids. Germline loops: CDR1 SNHLY, CDR2 FYNNEI. The ends lost 6 bases at V and 0 bases at J; junction bases unmatched: 4. Here the CDR3 reads CASRYDRGSGNTIYF. The CDR3 DNA reads TGTGCCAGCAGATATGACAGGGGCTCTGGAAACACCATATATTTT.

There are a few counts of this clonotype. This rearrangement joins TRBV4-1 to TRBJ2-1; TRBD2 might be the D (6 bases). Trimming stripped 0 bases from V and 8 bases from J, with 11 bases between. In germline, CDR1 is MGHRA, CDR2 YSYEKL. This CDR3 region has 14 residues. DNA of the CDR3: TGCGCCAGCAGCCAAGATGAGTCTAGCGATGAGCAGTTCTTC. Translated: CASSQDESSDEQFF.

This chain connects TRBV6-6 to TRBJ1-1; D is uncertain. CDR1 and CDR2 (germline): MNHNY, SVGAGI (reference sequence). The CDR3 spans 14 residues. The ends were cut back, 5 bases at V and 0 bases at J, with 10 bases in the middle. CDR3 bases: TGTGCCAGCAGTAAAACGGTTATGAACACTGAAGCTTTCTTT. Its translation is CASSKTVMNTEAFF.

The rearrangement joins TRBV7-2 to TRBJ2-3; TRBD1 agrees at 12 bases. CDR1 SGHTA and CDR2 FQGNSA come from the germline V gene. This CDR3 has 17 amino acids. V shed 2 bases, J shed 7 bases, and the junction held 10 bases outside the gene matches. The CDR3 protein is CASSLYPGQGALNTQYF. The CDR3 bases are TGTGCCAGCAGCTTATACCCGGGACAGGGGGCCTTGAATACGCAGTATTTT.

This clonotype was seen a few times. The chain's CDR3 is CASSLRGDGEQFF. The CDR3 nucleotides read TGCGCCAGCAGCTTACGGGGGGACGGTGAGCAGTTCTTC. V usage is TRBV5-1 and J usage is TRBJ2-1; TRBD2 agrees at 7 bases. The length of the CDR3 is 13 residues. Germline CDR1 is SGHRS and CDR2 is YFSETQ. Losses at the gene ends were 2 bases for V and 9 bases for J; bases not matched to a gene: 5.